This T cell receptor (beta chain) appears in the sequencing data of a study of cytomegalovirus exposure and HLA in healthy donors. Vbeta (60) and Jbeta (13) primers were used in the PCR. The data were produced by immunoSEQ multiplex PCR, yet TCRdb's version contains in-frame clones alone and is incomplete. The sample lists over 80,000 clones; around 72% were seen once. V lost 3 bases and J lost 3; bases outside the gene matches: 5. The CDR3 length is 15 residues. Per the germline V gene, CDR1 is LNHNV and CDR2 is YYDKDF (reference sequence). This clone showed up just once. The sequenced sample consisted of PBMCs. The chain links TRBV15 to TRBJ2-5, with 9 bases identical to TRBD1. The TCR originated in a man in his forties in good health and CMV-seronegative. The CDR3 DNA reads TGTGCCACCAGCAGCGTACAGGGGGCGGAAGAGACCCAGTACTTC. This sequence encodes CATSSVQGAEETQYF.